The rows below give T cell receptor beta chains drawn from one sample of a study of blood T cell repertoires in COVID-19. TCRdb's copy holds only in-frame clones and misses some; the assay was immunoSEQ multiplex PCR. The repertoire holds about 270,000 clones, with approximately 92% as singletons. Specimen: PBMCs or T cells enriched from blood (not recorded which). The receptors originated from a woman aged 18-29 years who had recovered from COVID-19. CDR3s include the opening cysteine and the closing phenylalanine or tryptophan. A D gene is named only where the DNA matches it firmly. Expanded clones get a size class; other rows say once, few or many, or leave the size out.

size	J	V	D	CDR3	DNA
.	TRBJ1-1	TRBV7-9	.	CASSPQSNPEAFF	TGTGCCAGCAGCCCCCAGTCCAACCCCGAAGCTTTCTTT
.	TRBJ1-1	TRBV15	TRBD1	CATSLDRESTEAFF	TGTGCCACCAGTCTCGACAGGGAATCGACTGAAGCTTTCTTT
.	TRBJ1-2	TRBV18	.	CASSPPVQAIYGYTF	TGTGCCAGCTCACCACCCGTTCAGGCCATATATGGCTACACCTTC
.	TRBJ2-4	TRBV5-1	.	CASSLAGAGNIQYF	TGCGCCAGCAGCTTGGCAGGGGCAGGGAACATTCAGTACTTC
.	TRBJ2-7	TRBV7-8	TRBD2	CASSGLLAGVYEQYF	TGTGCCAGCTCCGGATTACTAGCGGGGGTCTACGAGCAGTACTTC
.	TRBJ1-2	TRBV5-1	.	CASSSPMRDRGYTF	TGCGCCAGCAGCTCCCCCATGCGGGATCGAGGCTACACCTTC
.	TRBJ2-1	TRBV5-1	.	CASSFQDNYNEQFF	TGCGCCAGCAGCTTCCAGGACAACTACAATGAGCAGTTCTTC
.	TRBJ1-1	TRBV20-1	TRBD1	CSAREGGGAFF	TGCAGTGCTAGAGAAGGGGGCGGAGCTTTCTTT
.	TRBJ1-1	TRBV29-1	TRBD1	CSVWGTAMNTEAFF	TGCAGCGTTTGGGGGACAGCAATGAACACTGAAGCTTTCTTT
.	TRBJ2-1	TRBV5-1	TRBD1	CASSDRGSPNEQFF	TGCGCCAGCTCCGACAGGGGGAGCCCCAATGAGCAGTTCTTC
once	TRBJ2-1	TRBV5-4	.	CASSGGSANEQFF	TGTGCCAGCAGCGGGGGGTCAGCCAATGAGCAGTTCTTC
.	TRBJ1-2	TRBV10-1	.	CASSEHRVRGYTF	TGCGCCAGCAGTGAACACAGGGTTCGTGGCTACACCTTC
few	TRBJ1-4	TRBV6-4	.	CASLLGQSHGGKLFF	TGTGCCAGCCTCCTCGGACAGAGTCACGGCGGAAAACTGTTTTTT
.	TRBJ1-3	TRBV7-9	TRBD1	CASSFRQGNSGNTIYF	TGTGCCAGCAGCTTCAGACAGGGAAACTCTGGAAACACCATATATTTT
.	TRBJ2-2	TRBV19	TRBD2	CASLGLARTGELFF	TGTGCCAGCCTCGGACTAGCGCGCACCGGGGAGCTGTTTTTT
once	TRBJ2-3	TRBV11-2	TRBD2	CASSFRLAGDGLKDTQYF	TGTGCCAGCAGCTTCCGACTAGCGGGGGACGGTTTGAAAGATACGCAGTATTTT
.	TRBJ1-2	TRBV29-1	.	CSVGSSYGYTF	TGCAGCGTTGGATCTAGCTATGGCTACACCTTC
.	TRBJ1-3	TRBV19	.	CASTSDWSSGNTIYF	TGTGCCAGTACCTCTGACTGGAGCTCTGGAAACACCATATATTTT
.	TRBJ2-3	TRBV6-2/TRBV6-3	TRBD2	CASSLSGGALNTQYF	TGTGCCAGCAGTCTTAGCGGGGGGGCCTTAAATACGCAGTATTTT
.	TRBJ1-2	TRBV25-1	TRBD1	CATRSGTGGRYYGYTF	TGTGCCACCCGCTCCGGGACAGGCGGACGATACTATGGCTACACCTTC
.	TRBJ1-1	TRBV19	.	CASSMGRFEAFF	TGTGCCAGTAGTATGGGGCGCTTTGAAGCTTTCTTT
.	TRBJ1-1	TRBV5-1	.	CASSFSPGEGTEAFF	TGCGCCAGCAGCTTTAGCCCGGGGGAAGGCACTGAAGCTTTCTTT
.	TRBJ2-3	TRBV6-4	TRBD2	CASSELAGARGTQYF	TGTGCCAGCAGTGAACTAGCGGGGGCCAGAGGGACGCAGTATTTT
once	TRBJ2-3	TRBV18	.	CASSPPGQGTDTQYF	TGTGCCAGCTCACCACCGGGACAAGGCACAGATACGCAGTATTTT
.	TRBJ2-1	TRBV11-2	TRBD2	CASSLVGGGGSSYNEQFF	TGTGCCAGCAGCTTAGTCGGGGGGGGCGGAAGCTCCTACAATGAGCAGTTCTTC
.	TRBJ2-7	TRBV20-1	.	CSASVGRTYEQYF	TGCAGTGCTAGTGTGGGCAGGACCTACGAGCAGTACTTC
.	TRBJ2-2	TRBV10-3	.	CAIRKDLFNTGELFF	TGTGCCATCAGGAAGGACTTATTTAACACCGGGGAGCTGTTTTTT
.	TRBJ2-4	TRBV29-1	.	CSVAEWAKNIQYF	TGCAGCGTTGCTGAGTGGGCCAAAAACATTCAGTACTTC
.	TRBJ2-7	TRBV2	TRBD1	CASDIGTESSYEQYF	TGTGCCAGCGACATCGGGACAGAAAGTTCCTACGAGCAGTACTTC
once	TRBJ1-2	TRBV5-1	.	CASSFLEGYYGYTF	TGCGCCAGCAGCTTCCTCGAGGGCTACTATGGCTACACCTTC
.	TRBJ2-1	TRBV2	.	CASNRPGDSYNEQFF	TGTGCCAGCAATAGACCGGGGGACTCCTACAATGAGCAGTTCTTC
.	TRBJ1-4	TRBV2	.	CAGKGTGGEKLFF	TGTGCCGGCAAGGGAACAGGTGGGGAAAAACTGTTTTTT
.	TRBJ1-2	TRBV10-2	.	CASSFGGDGYTF	TGCGCCAGCAGTTTTGGGGGCGATGGCTACACCTTC
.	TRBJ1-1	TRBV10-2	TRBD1	CASTAGQGNTEAFF	TGCGCCAGCACCGCGGGACAGGGGAACACTGAAGCTTTCTTT
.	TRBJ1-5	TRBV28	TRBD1	CASGRTGNNQPQHF	TGTGCCAGCGGGCGGACAGGAAACAATCAGCCCCAGCATTTT
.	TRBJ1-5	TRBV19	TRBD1	CASSQSRGAARGNQPQHF	TGTGCCAGTAGTCAGAGCAGGGGGGCGGCGAGGGGCAATCAGCCCCAGCATTTT
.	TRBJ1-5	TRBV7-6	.	CASSRTQGSNQPQHF	TGTGCCAGCAGCCGGACACAGGGTAGCAATCAGCCCCAGCATTTT
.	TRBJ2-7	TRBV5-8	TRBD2	CASSLGPGGDEQYF	TGTGCCAGCAGCTTAGGCCCTGGGGGGGACGAGCAGTACTTC
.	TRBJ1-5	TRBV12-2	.	CASRYDRNQPQHF	TGTGCAAGTCGATACGACAGAAATCAGCCCCAGCATTTT
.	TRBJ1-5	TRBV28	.	CASSLGDRGGQPQHF	TGTGCCAGCAGTTTAGGGGACCGGGGGGGTCAGCCCCAGCATTTT
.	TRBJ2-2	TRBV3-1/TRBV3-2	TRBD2	CASSQVRLAGGPAYTGELFF	TGTGCCAGCAGCCAAGTTCGCCTAGCGGGGGGGCCGGCGTACACCGGGGAGCTGTTTTTT
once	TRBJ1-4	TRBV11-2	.	CASSLNRVGEKLFF	TGTGCCAGCAGCTTAAACCGGGTAGGAGAAAAACTGTTTTTT
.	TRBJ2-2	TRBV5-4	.	CASSPNRVVGGELFF	TGTGCCAGCAGCCCAAACAGGGTCGTAGGGGGGGAGCTGTTTTTT
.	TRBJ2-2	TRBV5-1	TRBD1	CASSWGTGANTGELFF	TGCGCCAGCAGCTGGGGGACAGGAGCGAACACCGGGGAGCTGTTTTTT
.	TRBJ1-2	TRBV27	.	CASSQGGHGYTF	TGTGCCAGCAGCCAGGGAGGTCATGGCTACACCTTC
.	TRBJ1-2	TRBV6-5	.	CASRAGTGGYTF	TGTGCCAGCAGGGCCGGGACTGGTGGCTACACCTTC
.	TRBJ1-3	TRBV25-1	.	CASSELGGSGNTIYF	TGTGCCAGCAGTGAATTGGGAGGTTCTGGAAACACCATATATTTT
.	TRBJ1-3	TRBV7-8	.	CASSLVRSGNTIYF	TGTGCCAGCAGCCTAGTACGGTCTGGAAACACCATATATTTT
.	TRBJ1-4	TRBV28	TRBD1	CASSPLPDRGRLFF	TGTGCCAGCAGTCCATTACCTGACAGGGGTCGGCTGTTTTTT
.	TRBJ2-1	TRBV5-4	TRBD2	CASSPGLAAYQFF	TGTGCCAGCAGCCCTGGACTAGCGGCTTACCAGTTCTTC